These 26 T cell receptor beta chains were all obtained from the same sample, sequenced in a study of blood T cell repertoires in COVID-19. TCRdb keeps only in-frame clones here, not all; method: immunoSEQ multiplex PCR. The top ten hold approximately 3.3% of the sample, which has 250,000 to 300,000 clones, 80% to 90% seen once. The sample consisted of peripheral blood. These receptors were collected from a woman aged 40 to 55 with acute or convalescent COVID-19.

The DNA for the CDR3 is TGTGCCTGGAGTGTACTGAGTTTGAACACTGAAGCTTTCTTT. Encoded protein: CAWSVLSLNTEAFF. This chain connects TRBV30 to TRBJ1-1; no clear D gene. The germline gives CDR1 GTSNPN, CDR2 SVGIG (reference sequence). CDR3 length equals 14 residues. Trimming took 0 bases from V and 0 from J, leaving 8 bases between them.

The J gene is TRBJ1-1, the V gene TRBV5-1; TRBD1 matches at 7 bases. Germline V gives CDR1 SGHRS, CDR2 YFSETQ. The CDR3 is made up of 15 amino acids. V shed 3 bases, J shed 1 base, and the junction held 6 bases outside the gene matches. Written as DNA, the CDR3 is TGCGCCAGCAGCTACTCTACAGGGGCGAACACTGAAGCTTTCTTT. It yields the protein CASSYSTGANTEAFF.

V and J are TRBV11-2 and TRBJ1-3; a possible D gene is TRBD1 (5 bases). Germline CDR1 is SGHAT and CDR2 is FQNNGV. Trimming took 4 bases from V and 2 from J, leaving 12 bases between them. This CDR3 has 15 amino acids. CDR3 region: CASSYGSGAGNTIYF. The CDR3 DNA reads as TGTGCCAGCAGCTACGGGTCGGGGGCTGGAAACACCATATATTTT. The full variable domain, in which reference TRBV11-2 and TRBJ1-3 provide the parts outside the CDR3, is EAGVAQSPRYKIIEKRQSVAFWCNPISGHATLYWYQQILGQGPKLLIQFQNNGVVDDSQLPKDRFSAERLKGVDSTLKIQPAKLEDSAVYLCASSYGSGAGNTIYFGEGSWLTVV.

This clone occurred a few times. The chain joins TRBV7-9 to TRBJ2-7, with D possibly matching TRBD1 (7 bases). This CDR3 spans 14 amino acids. Trimming stripped 5 bases from V and 5 bases from J, with 16 bases between. Germline V CDR1 and CDR2: SEHNR, FQNEAQ (reference sequence). CDR3 bases: TGTGCCAGCAGCCCCATCGGAGGGGGCAACGAGCAGTACGTC. This codes for CASSPIGGGNEQYV.

This rearrangement joins TRBV12-5 to TRBJ2-6, with TRBD2 as a possible D gene (6 bases). The germline CDR1 and CDR2 sequences are LGHNT and FRNRAP. This CDR3 contains 17 residues. Between the trimmed V and J ends, which lost 0 bases and 4 bases, there was a span of 13 bases. CDR3 sequence: CASGLVVGGRGANVLTF. CDR3 bases: TGTGCTAGTGGTTTGGTTGTCGGAGGGAGGGGGGCCAACGTCCTGACTTTC.

J is TRBJ2-1 and V is TRBV6-5, with 8 bases identical to TRBD1. Germline CDR1 is MNHEY and CDR2 is SVGAGI. The trim removed 8 bases at V and 10 bases at J, leaving 1 base unmatched. This CDR3 contains 10 residues. CDR3 DNA sequence: TGTGCCAGCGGGACAGGCGAGCAGTTCTTC. Translated, it gives CASGTGEQFF.

The chain is built from TRBV4-1 and TRBJ2-3; TRBD1 might be the D (6 bases). Germline-derived CDR1 and CDR2 are MGHRA and YSYEKL. The CDR3 loop spans 16 amino acids. V lost 1 base and J lost 2, with 13 bases in between. Here the CDR3 DNA reads TGCGCCAGCAGCCAAGGTTGGGGGCCTAACACAGATACGCAGTATTTT. Its translation is CASSQGWGPNTDTQYF.

This chain joins TRBV7-9 and TRBJ1-6; TRBD1 agrees at 11 bases. The V and J ends lost 5 bases and 10 bases, in that order; junction bases with no gene match: 7. The germline gives CDR1 SEHNR, CDR2 FQNEAQ (reference sequence). This CDR3 region has 15 residues. For the CDR3, the DNA is TGTGCCAGCAGCCGGACGGGACAGGGGGACTCACCCCTCCACTTT. Translating it yields CASSRTGQGDSPLHF.

This chain joins TRBV9 and TRBJ2-2, with TRBD2 matching over 12 bases. V shed 3 bases and J 1 base; nucleotides not matched to a gene: 7. The CDR3 is made up of 18 amino acids. Germline V gene sequence: CDR1 SGDLS, CDR2 YYNGEE. CDR3 nucleotides: TGTGCCAGCAGCGCCCCGGGACTAGCGGGCCGGAACACCGGGGAGCTGTTTTTT. This translates into CASSAPGLAGRNTGELFF.

The chain combines TRBV24-1 with TRBJ1-2; 11 bases match TRBD1. Germline V gives CDR1 KGHDR, CDR2 SFDVKD. The CDR3 runs to 15 residues. V was pared by 4 bases and J by 6 bases, with 6 bases of the junction left unmatched. Here the CDR3 reads CATSDLGQGVDGYTF. The CDR3 DNA follows: TGTGCCACCAGTGACCTGGGACAGGGGGTAGATGGCTACACCTTC.

The chain uses TRBV7-8 and TRBJ1-2, with a weak D call TRBD1 (5 bases). This CDR3 comprises 17 residues. The germline gives CDR1 SGHVS, CDR2 FQNEAQ. Trimming cost V 1 base and J 5 bases, with 20 bases left between them. The CDR3 DNA follows: TGTGCCAGCAGCTTAGGGGAGGTAGGGGATTTTGGATATGGCTACACCTTC. This encodes CASSLGEVGDFGYGYTF.

This chain uses TRBV18 with TRBJ1-1, with D possibly matching TRBD1 (6 bases). The CDR3 totals 12 residues. Trimming removed 1 base from V and 6 bases from J, with 6 bases in between. Germline CDR1 and CDR2: KGHSH and LQKENI. DNA for the CDR3: TGTGCCAGCTCACCACAGGGGGCTGAAGCTTTCTTT. Encoded protein: CASSPQGAEAFF.

This clone was seen a few times. The chain carries TRBV7-2 and TRBJ1-6; possibly TRBD1 for D (5 bases). CDR3 length equals 14 residues. Trimming pared 4 bases from V and 5 bases from J, leaving 9 bases between. Germline V gene data show CDR1 as SGHTA and CDR2 as FQGNSA. The CDR3 DNA reads TGTGCCAGCAGCTCCCCGGGGGATAATTCACCCCTCCACTTT. This encodes CASSSPGDNSPLHF.

The rearrangement uses TRBV19 and TRBJ1-2; D not certain. Germline assignment: CDR1 LNHDA and CDR2 SQIVND (reference sequence). V lost 4 bases and J 8 bases, leaving 11 bases between the germline ends. The CDR3 covers 12 residues. Written as DNA, the CDR3 is TGTGCCAGTAGTACCCTGACGGGGGGCTACACCTTC. Amino acid sequence: CASSTLTGGYTF.

The gene calls are TRBV20-1 and TRBJ2-3; TRBD2 agrees at 11 bases. This CDR3 has 16 amino acids. Per the germline V gene, CDR1 is DFQATT and CDR2 is SNEGSKA (reference sequence). After removal of 3 bases from V and 3 bases from J, the junction contained 8 bases not matched to a gene. In nucleotides, the CDR3 is TGCAGTGCTAGTAGACTGACTAGCGGGGTAACAGATACGCAGTATTTT. Translated, it gives CSASRLTSGVTDTQYF.

The gene calls are TRBV21-1 and TRBJ2-1; the D call of TRBD1 is as the table states it, not checked on the DNA. TRBV21-1 is deemed a pseudogene. There are 12 residues in the CDR3. The CDR3 DNA sequence: TGTGCCAGCTGTGGACAGTTAGGAGAGCAGTTCTTC. Its protein product is CASCGQLGEQFF.

The chain links TRBV6-1 to TRBJ1-1, with D unresolved. Germline V lookup: CDR1 MNHNS, CDR2 SASEGT. Trimming stripped 2 bases from V and 10 bases from J, with 17 bases between. There are 14 residues in the CDR3. DNA for the CDR3: TGTGCCAGCAGTGAATTTGACACCCGTGTGAGAGCTTTCTTT. As protein: CASSEFDTRVRAFF.

The chain recombines TRBV19 with TRBJ2-2; D perhaps matches TRBD2 (6 bases). This CDR3 is 16 amino acids long. Trimming cost V 0 bases and J 0 bases, with 8 bases left between them. CDR1 is LNHDA, CDR2 SQIVND, per germline (reference sequence). The CDR3 protein is CASSIETGANTGELFF. The CDR3 DNA reads as TGTGCCAGTAGTATAGAAACGGGGGCGAACACCGGGGAGCTGTTTTTT. Using reference TRBV19 and TRBJ2-2 for the parts outside the CDR3, the full variable domain is DGGITQSPKYLFRKEGQNVTLSCEQNLNHDAMYWYRQDPGQGLRLIYYSQIVNDFQKGDIAEGYSVSREKKESFPLTVTSAQKNPTAFYLCASSIETGANTGELFFGEGSRLTVL.

The chain uses TRBV14 and TRBJ1-4; tentative D call: TRBD1 (5 bases). Germline CDR1 is SGHDN and CDR2 is FVKESK. This CDR3 has 13 residues. V was clipped by 4 bases and J by 2 bases, with 5 bases between them. Here the CDR3 reads CASSRGTNEKLFF. In DNA, the CDR3 is TGTGCCAGCAGCCGGGGCACTAATGAAAAACTGTTTTTT.

This clone appeared once. The V and J genes are TRBV19 and TRBJ2-1; D remains ambiguous. Trimming took 5 bases from V and 5 from J, leaving 25 bases between them. Germline CDR1 and CDR2: LNHDA and SQIVND (reference sequence). The CDR3 totals 18 residues. The CDR3 here is CASSDPPGKPIRNNEQFF. The CDR3 DNA reads TGTGCCAGTAGTGATCCCCCGGGTAAACCAATACGAAACAATGAGCAGTTCTTC.

The genes are TRBV28 and TRBJ1-2; D gene uncertain. The germline V and J ends were trimmed by 5 bases and 2 bases, with 9 bases remaining between them. CDR1 and CDR2 (germline): MDHEN, SYDVKM. This CDR3 has 13 amino acids. CDR3 sequence (DNA): TGTGCCAGCAGTCCGAGCCGGAACTATGGCTACACCTTC. Protein sequence: CASSPSRNYGYTF.

The chain couples TRBV7-2 to TRBJ2-1; D gene uncertain. Trimming left V 5 bases short and J 1 base short, with 21 bases between. CDR3 length: 18 residues. The germline gives CDR1 SGHTA, CDR2 FQGNSA. The CDR3 coding sequence is TGTGCCAGCAGCATAGGGTCCCTAGTGAGTAATTCCTACAATGAGCAGTTCTTC. Amino acids: CASSIGSLVSNSYNEQFF.

The V gene is TRBV4-1, the J gene TRBJ2-1, with 11 bases lining up with TRBD2. Trimming took 2 bases from V and 8 from J; bases not matched to a gene: 11. The CDR3 sequence is 17 residues long. CDR1 and CDR2 from the germline V gene are MGHRA and YSYEKL. CDR3 loop: CASSQSPNSGGVHEQFF. CDR3 DNA sequence: TGCGCCAGCAGCCAATCGCCCAATAGCGGGGGGGTCCATGAGCAGTTCTTC.

J is TRBJ1-2 and V is TRBV5-6; TRBD1 matches 9 bases. CDR1 SGHDT and CDR2 YYEEEE come from the germline V gene. After removal of 3 bases from V and 6 bases from J, the junction contained 12 bases not matched to a gene. The CDR3 contains 16 residues. CDR3 in DNA: TGTGCCAGCAGCTCCCCGGGACAGGGCCTGAACCATGGCTACACCTTC. Protein: CASSSPGQGLNHGYTF.

V and J are TRBV2 and TRBJ1-2; D is unclear. Germline V CDR1 and CDR2: SNHLY, FYNNEI. The CDR3 is 14 amino acids. V was clipped by 7 bases and J by 6 bases, with 18 bases between them. The CDR3 DNA sequence: TGTGCCAGCACCCTACTTGGGGAGGGAAATGGCTACACCTTC. It is translated as CASTLLGEGNGYTF.

This clone showed up just a few times. The V gene is TRBV6-4, the J gene TRBJ1-1; TRBD1 is a possible D gene (6 bases). The ends were cut back, 5 bases at V and 1 base at J, with 11 bases in the middle. CDR1 is MRHNA and CDR2 is SNTAGT in the germline V gene. The CDR3 contains 14 residues. The chain's CDR3 is CASSLDSENTEAFF. The CDR3, as DNA: TGTGCCAGCAGTCTGGACAGCGAGAACACTGAAGCTTTCTTT.